A single TCR beta chain is shown here with its context. Its antigen is as yet unknown. Per germline, CDR1 MNHEY and CDR2 SVGAGI. CDR3 length: 14 residues. With 7 bases clipped from V and 6 bases from J, the junction kept 7 bases outside the gene matches. This sample was taken from a study of Ad26.COV2.S vaccination and SARS-CoV-2 variants. TCRdb's copy holds only in-frame clones and misses some; the assay was immunoSEQ multiplex PCR. This sample has roughly 420,000 clones, with 80% to 90% found just once. General study points: Vaccinees reportedly had broad spike-specific CD8+ and CD4+ T cell responses.

Stated treatment: roughly 20 received Ad26.COV2.S at low or high dose, single or two shots; 5 received placebo; per-sample allocation not given. Samples came from day 63 after the first vaccine or placebo injection. Spike of the Wuhan-strain SARS-CoV-2 was expressed by an Ad26 vector, which formed the vaccine. This chain links TRBV6-5 with TRBJ2-2; 8 bases are shared with TRBD2. The sequence derives from a person aged 18 to 59 who received the Ad26.COV2.S COVID-19 vaccine or a placebo. The material sequenced was peripheral blood, taken in a trial of Ad26.COV2.S vaccine versus placebo. This CDR3 is CASTPAGDSGELFF. CDR3 DNA sequence: TGTGCCAGCACCCCAGCGGGAGACTCCGGGGAGCTGTTTTTT.